The 16 T cell receptor beta chains presented below share a single source sample, sequenced in a study of blood T cell repertoires in COVID-19. TCRdb keeps only in-frame clones here, not all; method: immunoSEQ multiplex PCR. The profile covers 84,000 or so clones, with 85% appearing a single time and 18% taken by the ten largest. The sequenced material came from peripheral blood. These receptor sequences come from an elderly man with active or convalescent COVID-19.

CDR3 amino acids: CASSPNLQSQETQYF. The DNA for the CDR3 is TGTGCCAGCTCACCCAACCTACAGAGCCAAGAGACCCAGTACTTC. J is TRBJ2-5 and V is TRBV18; D ambiguous. The germline gives CDR1 KGHSH, CDR2 LQKENI. Trimming shortened V by 3 bases and J by 1 base, and 12 bases separated the two germline ends. The CDR3 spans 15 residues.

This chain links TRBV5-1 with TRBJ2-5, with D maybe TRBD1 (6 bases). The germline V gene has CDR1 SGHRS and CDR2 YFSETQ. V was shortened by 4 bases and J by 0 bases, with 10 bases between the two germline ends. CDR3 length: 14 residues. The CDR3 DNA sequence: TGCGCCAGCAGCGTGGGACACTACCAAGAGACCCAGTACTTC. As protein: CASSVGHYQETQYF.

CDR3 sequence reads: CASTTTGGQETQYF. The CDR3 region has the DNA TGTGCCAGCACCACGACAGGGGGACAAGAGACCCAGTACTTC. The chain has TRBV25-1 and TRBJ2-5; 9 bases align to TRBD1. The CDR3 consists of 14 residues. The germline gives CDR1 MGHDK, CDR2 SYGVNS. V was pared by 7 bases and J by 2 bases, with 5 bases of the junction left unmatched.

The gene calls are TRBV3-1 (or the pseudogene TRBV3-2) and TRBJ2-4, with 7 bases fitting TRBD1. The V gene's germline CDR1 is LGHDT and CDR2 YNNKEL (reference sequence). The CDR3 contains 16 residues. V lost 3 bases and J lost 6; bases outside the gene matches: 11. The CDR3 loop is CASSHARDSPGNIQYF. The CDR3 region has the DNA TGTGCCAGCAGCCATGCTAGGGACAGTCCAGGAAACATTCAGTACTTC.

The gene calls are TRBV28 and TRBJ2-4; D unclear. Per the germline V gene, CDR1 is MDHEN and CDR2 is SYDVKM. Trimming took 8 bases from V and 7 from J, leaving 15 bases between them. CDR3 length equals 13 residues. CDR3 in DNA: TGTGCCAGCGAAAAACCCCAGGATAACATTCAGTACTTC. It is translated as CASEKPQDNIQYF.

Notes on this clone: This sample includes further DNA sequences coding for the same CDR3. The rearrangement links TRBV5-1 to TRBJ2-5; weak D call: TRBD2 (7 bases). From germline, CDR1 is SGHRS and CDR2 YFSETQ. The CDR3 consists of 13 residues. Trimming took 2 bases from V and 4 from J, leaving 9 bases between them. CDR3: CASSLGGGETQYF. The CDR3 nucleotides read TGCGCCAGCAGCTTAGGGGGGGGAGAGACCCAGTACTTC.

The rearrangement joins TRBV19 to TRBJ1-5; no definite D call. Germline lookup yields CDR1 LNHDA and CDR2 SQIVND (reference sequence). The CDR3 sequence is 12 residues long. V was cut by 4 bases and J by 11 bases, with 12 bases left in between. In DNA, the CDR3 is TGTGCCAGTAGTAGAAGAGACAAGTCCCAGCATTTT. It specifies CASSRRDKSQHF.

This chain joins TRBV28 and TRBJ2-6; no definite D call. CDR1 is MDHEN and CDR2 is SYDVKM in the germline V gene. CDR3 size: 17 residues. Trimming removed 2 bases from V and 4 bases from J, with 15 bases in between. The CDR3 DNA reads as TGTGCCAGCAGTTTAGGGTCTGGGCCCTCGGGGGCCAACGTCCTGACTTTC. It encodes CASSLGSGPSGANVLTF.

This clone was picked up a small number of times. The chain couples TRBV3-1 (or the pseudogene TRBV3-2) to TRBJ2-2; D is perhaps TRBD2 (5 bases). The CDR3 contains 15 residues. Looked up from germline, CDR1 is LGHDT and CDR2 is YNNKEL (reference sequence). V was pared by 4 bases and J by 8 bases, with 17 bases between. The CDR3 sequence is CASSLPAPRVGELFF. CDR3 DNA: TGTGCCAGCAGCCTCCCGGCACCGCGGGTTGGGGAGCTGTTTTTT.

This chain joins TRBV7-2 and TRBJ2-7; 9 nucleotides align to TRBD2. The CDR3 runs 15 residues. Trimming removed 4 bases from V and 7 bases from J; junction bases left unmatched: 11. Germline-derived CDR1 and CDR2 are SGHTA and FQGNSA. The CDR3 region is CASSSESGGYGEQYV. DNA for the CDR3: TGTGCCAGCAGCTCAGAAAGCGGGGGGTACGGGGAGCAGTACGTC.

For this clone: Germline is not matched at one junction end, which may reflect a read error. The rearrangement uses TRBV14 and TRBJ1-1; no clear D gene. CDR3 length: 15 amino acids. Germline lookup yields CDR1 SGHDN and CDR2 FVKESK. DNA for the CDR3: TGTGCCAGCAGCCAATCCGCAGCGACGAACGCTGAAGCTTTCTTT. It yields the protein CASSQSAATNAEAFF.

The chain couples TRBV5-6 to TRBJ2-7; possibly TRBD2 for D (7 bases). CDR1 is SGHDT, CDR2 YYEEEE, per germline. The CDR3 is made up of 15 amino acids. The V end was cut by 1 base, the J end by 5 bases, with 16 bases between. The CDR3 nucleotides are TGTGCCAGCAGCTTGCCCGTGGGGGGGGGCGACGAGCAGTACGTC. Its translation is CASSLPVGGGDEQYV.

The chain links TRBV19 to TRBJ1-3; 9 nucleotides agree with TRBD1. The CDR3 is 15 amino acids. Germline CDR1 LNHDA, CDR2 SQIVND (reference sequence). J was trimmed by 2 bases and V by 5 bases; bases with no gene match: 4. The CDR3 spells CASSARTGAGNTIYF. CDR3 DNA: TGTGCCAGTAGTGCGCGGACAGGGGCTGGAAACACCATATATTTT.

This chain joins TRBV18 and TRBJ1-3; D possibly corresponds to TRBD1 (5 bases). The CDR3 covers 17 residues. Germline CDR1 is KGHSH and CDR2 is LQKENI. V shed 4 bases and J shed 3 bases, with 19 bases lying between them. The CDR3 DNA reads TGTGCCAGCTCACAAAGTGGCGGCAGGGCAGGTGGAAACACCATATATTTT. Translating gives CASSQSGGRAGGNTIYF.

This sequence joins TRBV11-2 and TRBJ1-5; TRBD1 aligns across 7 bases. CDR1 SGHAT and CDR2 FQNNGV come from the germline V gene. J lost 4 bases, V lost 5 bases, and 2 bases had no gene match. The CDR3 is made up of 13 amino acids. CDR3: CASSVQGNQPQHF. The CDR3, as DNA: TGTGCCAGCAGCGTACAGGGGAATCAGCCCCAGCATTTT.

The chain is built from TRBV24-1 and TRBJ2-1; 7 bases are shared with TRBD2. Germline V gene sequence: CDR1 KGHDR, CDR2 SFDVKD. The CDR3 length is 16 residues. V trimming: 3 bases; J trimming: 6 bases; junction bases outside the gene matches: 10. As DNA, the CDR3 is TGTGCCACCAGTGATCTGACTAGCAGGTCTGGCAATGAGCAGTTCTTC. Its protein product is CATSDLTSRSGNEQFF.